One and the same sample provided the 7 T cell receptor beta chains below, sequenced in a study of blood T cell repertoires in COVID-19. Assay used: immunoSEQ multiplex PCR; TCRdb lists only in-frame clones, some missing. The table lists about 59,000 clones, 60% to 80% of them singletons. The sequenced sample was peripheral blood. These receptors all stem from a man at least 80 years old with acute or convalescent COVID-19.

The V call is TRBV18, the J call TRBJ2-2; weak D call: TRBD2 (5 bases). CDR3 length: 15 residues. Germline V gene data show CDR1 as KGHSH and CDR2 as LQKENI. Trimming took 4 bases from V and 2 from J, leaving 11 bases between them. The CDR3 coding sequence is TGTGCCAGCTCACAGTTCGGAGGAAACACCGGGGAGCTGTTTTTT. Its translation is CASSQFGGNTGELFF. Combining the CDR3 with reference TRBV18 and TRBJ2-2 gives the whole variable domain NAGVMQNPRHLVRRRGQEARLRCSPMKGHSHVYWYRQLPEEGLKFMVYLQKENIIDESGMPKERFSAEFPKEGPSILRIQQVVRGDSAAYFCASSQFGGNTGELFFGEGSRLTVL.

V usage is TRBV19 and J usage is TRBJ1-1, with 7 bases aligning to TRBD1. The CDR3 covers 16 residues. Germline V gene sequence: CDR1 LNHDA, CDR2 SQIVND (reference sequence). Trimming removed 1 base from V and 4 bases from J; junction bases left unmatched: 9. In DNA, the CDR3 is TGTGCCAGTAGTATAGTTCTTAGACAGGGAGGCACTGAAGCTTTCTTT. Translation gives CASSIVLRQGGTEAFF.

The chain combines TRBV7-6 with TRBJ1-2, with TRBD1 matching over 8 bases. CDR1 SGHVS and CDR2 FNYEAQ come from the germline V gene. The CDR3 loop spans 13 amino acids. The J segment lost 8 bases and the V segment lost 5 bases, leaving 7 bases of the junction unmatched. The CDR3, as DNA: TGTGCCAGCAGCCTCGGGACAGGCCGAGGCTACACCTTC. Translating gives CASSLGTGRGYTF.

This sequence joins TRBV27 and TRBJ2-1; 10 nucleotides line up with TRBD2. CDR3 length: 17 residues. After removal of 3 bases from V and 8 bases from J, the junction contained 13 bases not matched to a gene. Germline V gives CDR1 MNHEY, CDR2 SMNVEV (reference sequence). The CDR3 sequence: CASSLVLAGRLTDEQFF. In DNA, the CDR3 is TGTGCCAGCAGTTTGGTACTAGCGGGGAGATTGACCGATGAGCAGTTCTTC.

The chain carries TRBV19 and TRBJ2-2; 8 positions agree with TRBD1. The length of the CDR3 is 14 residues. V was pared by 9 bases and J by 1 base, with 4 bases of the junction left unmatched. Germline V gene data show CDR1 as LNHDA and CDR2 as SQIVND (reference sequence). The CDR3 sequence: CASYRGENTGELFF. CDR3 nucleotide sequence: TGTGCCAGCTACAGGGGGGAGAACACCGGGGAGCTGTTTTTT.

The gene calls are TRBV7-6 and TRBJ2-2; TRBD2 matches 8 bases. Trimming cost V 5 bases and J 5 bases; bases outside gene matches: 7. Germline V lookup: CDR1 SGHVS, CDR2 FNYEAQ. This CDR3 has 15 amino acids. The CDR3 region is CASSPEGLGTGELFF. Here the CDR3 DNA reads TGTGCCAGCAGCCCAGAGGGACTAGGAACCGGGGAGCTGTTTTTT.

The DNA for the CDR3 is TGTGCCAGTATCAGACAGATGAACACTGAAGCTTTCTTT. Translation: CASIRQMNTEAFF. The chain couples TRBV19 to TRBJ1-1, with D possibly TRBD1 on 5 matching bases. CDR1 LNHDA and CDR2 SQIVND come from the germline V gene (reference sequence). The ends were cut back, 7 bases at V and 0 bases at J, with 9 bases in the middle. The CDR3 contains 13 residues.